These T cell receptor beta chains were read from a single sample in a study of blood T cell repertoires in COVID-19. Sequenced by immunoSEQ multiplex PCR; TCRdb stores in-frame clones only, minus some. The repertoire holds around 150,000 clones, with less than 90% as singletons. Specimen: peripheral blood. Receptors originate from a man aged 30 to 39 with COVID-19, enrolled during active disease. Both conserved end residues are part of each CDR3.

v_gene: TRBV3-1/TRBV3-2; j_gene: .; CDR3aa: CASSQARSYEQYF
v_gene: TRBV4-2; j_gene: TRBJ2-7; CDR3aa: CASSQGREQSEQYF
v_gene: TRBV28; j_gene: TRBJ1-1; CDR3aa: CASYWGPGTEAFF
v_gene: TRBV7-2; j_gene: TRBJ1-2; CDR3aa: CASRSNTGGGGGYTF
v_gene: TRBV27; j_gene: TRBJ2-2; CDR3aa: CASSLGLGGTGELFF
v_gene: TRBV5-4; j_gene: TRBJ2-7; CDR3aa: CASSVDRYEQYF
v_gene: TRBV7-3; j_gene: TRBJ1-3; CDR3aa: CASSVQGAFSGNTIYF
v_gene: TRBV19; j_gene: TRBJ1-3; CDR3aa: CASSLTGSRNTIYF
v_gene: TRBV9; j_gene: TRBJ2-7; CDR3aa: CASSVGGLVSYEQYF
v_gene: TRBV10-3; j_gene: TRBJ2-7; CDR3aa: CAIRAGTSGPWEHYEQYF
v_gene: TRBV6-5; j_gene: TRBJ2-5; CDR3aa: CASTQDRGETQYF
v_gene: TRBV5-4; j_gene: TRBJ2-1; CDR3aa: CASSRFSSGQGRNEQFF
v_gene: TRBV28; j_gene: TRBJ1-1; CDR3aa: CASSRTQNTEAFF
v_gene: TRBV19; j_gene: TRBJ1-3; CDR3aa: CASSIDPRISGNTIYF
v_gene: TRBV29-1; j_gene: TRBJ1-5; CDR3aa: CSVQQENQPQHF
v_gene: TRBV6-6; j_gene: TRBJ2-3; CDR3aa: CASSPVHRDSPTDTQYF
v_gene: TRBV3-1/TRBV3-2; j_gene: TRBJ1-1; CDR3aa: CASSQDTGVPRAFF
v_gene: TRBV7-6; j_gene: TRBJ1-2; CDR3aa: CASSSGTDYGYTF
v_gene: TRBV10-3; j_gene: TRBJ1-1; CDR3aa: CAILRDRGSTEAFF
v_gene: TRBV6-5; j_gene: TRBJ1-2; CDR3aa: CASSSASDGYTF
v_gene: TRBV28; j_gene: TRBJ1-3; CDR3aa: CASSFLGRSGNTIYF
v_gene: TRBV5-1; j_gene: TRBJ1-1; CDR3aa: CASSLDPTVKYEAFF
v_gene: TRBV28; j_gene: TRBJ2-7; CDR3aa: CASSLPQGWSYEQYF
v_gene: TRBV10-3; j_gene: TRBJ1-5; CDR3aa: CAISGDRGSNQPQHF
v_gene: TRBV28; j_gene: TRBJ1-2; CDR3aa: CASSPGTGGYGYTF
v_gene: TRBV28; j_gene: TRBJ2-3; CDR3aa: CASSHSGDTQYF
v_gene: TRBV4-3; j_gene: TRBJ1-3; CDR3aa: CASSQEYTAGGNTIYF
v_gene: TRBV2; j_gene: TRBJ1-2; CDR3aa: CASSPYGQANYGYTF
v_gene: TRBV18; j_gene: TRBJ1-5; CDR3aa: CASSSGGQPQHF
v_gene: TRBV29-1; j_gene: TRBJ2-3; CDR3aa: CSVDPEADTQYF
v_gene: TRBV10-3; j_gene: TRBJ2-5; CDR3aa: CAISGNRETQYF
v_gene: TRBV5-1; j_gene: TRBJ2-2; CDR3aa: CASSLASGGGGELFF
v_gene: TRBV28; j_gene: TRBJ1-1; CDR3aa: CASHLNTEAFF
v_gene: TRBV4-2; j_gene: TRBJ1-5; CDR3aa: CASSQTAPLRDNQPQHF
v_gene: TRBV19; j_gene: TRBJ1-5; CDR3aa: CASSIGWKRGARQPQHF
v_gene: TRBV12-3/TRBV12-4; j_gene: TRBJ2-5; CDR3aa: CASSTTETQYF
v_gene: TRBV4-1; j_gene: TRBJ2-5; CDR3aa: CASSLTGTGKETQYF
v_gene: TRBV3-1/TRBV3-2; j_gene: TRBJ1-3; CDR3aa: CASSQEIIRILTDRANGNTIYF
v_gene: TRBV6-1; j_gene: TRBJ1-2; CDR3aa: CASSEATGRDYGYTF
v_gene: TRBV12-3/TRBV12-4; j_gene: TRBJ1-5; CDR3aa: CASRTGGQPQHF
v_gene: TRBV30; j_gene: TRBJ1-2; CDR3aa: CAWSYYSGDIRGYTF
v_gene: TRBV7-3; j_gene: TRBJ2-2; CDR3aa: CASSSLEGNTGELFF
v_gene: TRBV7-3; j_gene: TRBJ2-7; CDR3aa: CASSRTGGYEQYF
v_gene: TRBV6-1; j_gene: TRBJ1-1; CDR3aa: CASSEARSGNTEAFF
v_gene: TRBV28; j_gene: TRBJ2-7; CDR3aa: CASIPIDGTGLNEQYF
v_gene: TRBV29-1; j_gene: TRBJ2-1; CDR3aa: CSVKGQGAVTIYSYNEQFF
v_gene: TRBV18; j_gene: TRBJ2-5; CDR3aa: CASSPERQETQYF
v_gene: TRBV28; j_gene: TRBJ1-5; CDR3aa: CASSFPPGPNQPQHF
v_gene: TRBV4-2; j_gene: TRBJ2-5; CDR3aa: CASSQNRDVRETQYF
v_gene: TRBV30; j_gene: TRBJ1-1; CDR3aa: CAWSQTEAFF
v_gene: TRBV2; j_gene: TRBJ1-5; CDR3aa: CASTPGSNQPQHF